This TCR beta chain was found in a study of blood T cell repertoires in COVID-19. Trimming removed 3 bases from V and 0 bases from J, with 12 bases in between. Germline CDR1 reads KGHSH; CDR2 reads LQKENI. This CDR3 is 17 amino acids long. Assay: immunoSEQ multiplex PCR; the TCRdb copy retains only in-frame clones and omits some. Of around 110,000 clones listed, around 83% were seen once; the top ten hold approximately 7.9%. This chain uses TRBV18 with TRBJ2-6; D not certain. This receptor was identified in a man between 70 and 80 years old with acute or convalescent COVID-19. Sequencing was performed on peripheral blood. The DNA for the CDR3 is TGTGCCAGCTCACCCTTCGACCCAGGCTCTGGGGCCAACGTCCTGACTTTC. Protein sequence: CASSPFDPGSGANVLTF. The full variable domain, with the rest looked up from reference TRBV18 and TRBJ2-6, is NAGVMQNPRHLVRRRGQEARLRCSPMKGHSHVYWYRQLPEEGLKFMVYLQKENIIDESGMPKERFSAEFPKEGPSILRIQQVVRGDSAAYFCASSPFDPGSGANVLTFGAGSRLTVL.